This T cell receptor beta chain was retrieved from a study of siplizumab effects on memory and regulatory T cells. Study conclusions and caveats: Alloreactive clones mapping to unstimulated subsets formed only a minor fraction. A naive or memory phenotype could not be assigned to roughly 80-97% of the proliferating CD4+ or CD8+ clones.

Only one count was recorded for this clone. Its antigen is not known. Germline V gene lookup returns CDR1 SGHAT and CDR2 FQNNGV. This CDR3 is 16 amino acids long. V lost 3 bases, J lost 0 bases, and 6 bases stayed unmatched. Only in-frame clones appear in the TCRdb table, and some are missing; sequencing was by immunoSEQ multiplex PCR. The sample records about 100,000 clones, about 90% being singletons. Specimen: CD4+ T cells sorted from blood. The chain has TRBV11-2 and TRBJ2-3; 7 nucleotides agree with TRBD2. The receptor's source is a human donor in good health. The DNA for the CDR3 is TGTGCCAGCAGCTTGGTGGGGGGGTCTAGCACAGATACGCAGTATTTT. Protein product: CASSLVGGSSTDTQYF.